These 17 T cell receptor beta chains came from one sample sequenced in a study of graft-versus-host responses after intestinal transplantation. The method was immunoSEQ multiplex PCR; TCRdb's version includes in-frame clones alone and lacks a portion of them. The sample consists of over 45,000 clones, 70% to 90% of them appearing once. This specimen was PBMCs, taken 26 days after transplant. Source of these receptors: a human patient who received an intestinal transplant, so some T cells may come from the graft donor.

The chain carries TRBV25-1 and TRBJ2-1; 7 bases fit TRBD2. Germline V gives CDR1 MGHDK, CDR2 SYGVNS. V gave up 2 bases and J gave up 3 bases; unmatched junction bases: 4. This CDR3 has 15 residues. CDR3 in DNA: TGTGCCAGCAGTGAAAGCGGGGAATACTACAATGAGCAGTTCTTC. It translates to CASSESGEYYNEQFF.

Here the CDR3 DNA reads TGTGCCATCAGAGCGACAGGGGGCGAGAATCAGCCCCAGCATTTT. It codes for CAIRATGGENQPQHF. The chain joins TRBV10-3 to TRBJ1-5; 10 nucleotides agree with TRBD1. Germline CDR1 ENHRY, CDR2 SYGVKD. The CDR3 consists of 15 residues. With V trimmed by 6 bases and J by 4 bases, 6 bases remained unmatched.

J is TRBJ2-2 and V is TRBV7-8; D ambiguous. The CDR3 runs 15 residues. Germline V lookup: CDR1 SGHVS, CDR2 FQNEAQ. Trimming removed 5 bases at V and 7 bases at J, with 17 bases between. The CDR3 sequence: CASSPENSYGGELFF. The CDR3 nucleotides are TGTGCCAGCAGCCCCGAGAATAGTTATGGCGGGGAGCTGTTTTTT.

This sequence joins TRBV18 and TRBJ2-2, with 9 bases fitting TRBD1. CDR3 size: 15 residues. The ends lost 8 bases at V and 4 bases at J; junction bases unmatched: 8. Germline-derived CDR1 and CDR2 are KGHSH and LQKENI. The CDR3 sequence: CASHGQGRFTGELFF. In DNA form, the CDR3 reads TGTGCCAGCCACGGACAGGGGAGGTTCACCGGGGAGCTGTTTTTT.

The gene calls are TRBV7-9 and TRBJ1-1; no clear D gene. V gave up 5 bases and J gave up 1 base, with 17 bases separating them. The CDR3 sequence is 16 residues long. The V gene's germline CDR1 is SEHNR and CDR2 FQNEAQ (reference sequence). The CDR3 region has the DNA TGTGCCAGCAGCCCAGTTTTTGACATCTCGAACACTGAAGCTTTCTTT. It yields the protein CASSPVFDISNTEAFF.

J is TRBJ2-1 and V is TRBV9; 7 bases are shared with TRBD2. The CDR3 sequence is 15 residues long. CDR1 is SGDLS and CDR2 is YYNGEE in the germline V gene. V lost 0 bases and J lost 4; bases outside the gene matches: 4. The DNA for the CDR3 is TGTGCCAGCAGCGTAGGAGCGGGACTTTACAATGAGCAGTTCTTC. Translation gives CASSVGAGLYNEQFF.

The chain combines TRBV7-2 with TRBJ1-4, with D unclear. The germline CDR1 and CDR2 sequences are SGHTA and FQGNSA. This CDR3 has 16 residues. Deletions cut 5 bases from V and 0 bases from J, with 13 bases between. CDR3 sequence: CASSPVGGTTNEKLFF. CDR3 coding DNA: TGTGCCAGCAGCCCTGTCGGCGGTACAACTAATGAAAAACTGTTTTTT.

The chain couples TRBV10-3 to TRBJ1-5; 7 bases align to TRBD1. The germline CDR1 and CDR2 sequences are ENHRY and SYGVKD. The CDR3 sequence is 16 residues long. V lost 6 bases to trimming and J lost 3 bases; unmatched junction nucleotides: 11. This CDR3 reads CAISARQGGPNQPQHF. As DNA, the CDR3 is TGTGCCATCAGCGCCAGACAGGGCGGACCCAATCAGCCCCAGCATTTT.

This clone was seen a single time. The chain employs TRBV5-3 and TRBJ1-5, with TRBD1 matching over 7 bases. TRBV5-3 is given ORF status, its function remaining uncertain. The CDR3 spans 14 residues. Trimming removed 0 bases from V and 4 bases from J; junction bases left unmatched: 1. DNA for the CDR3: TGTGCCAGAAGCTTGGGACAGGGTAATCAGCCCCAGCATTTT. Its protein is CARSLGQGNQPQHF.

V and J are TRBV7-8 and TRBJ2-1, with a tentative D call TRBD2 (6 bases). CDR1 and CDR2 (germline): SGHVS, FQNEAQ. Trimming shortened V by 4 bases and J by 0 bases, and 13 bases separated the two germline ends. The CDR3 length is 16 residues. Here the CDR3 reads CASSSQSGFSYNEQFF. The CDR3 DNA sequence: TGTGCCAGCAGCTCACAAAGCGGGTTCTCCTACAATGAGCAGTTCTTC.

This chain joins TRBV7-8 and TRBJ2-3; 13 nucleotides match TRBD2. Trimming cost V 5 bases and J 3 bases; bases outside gene matches: 8. Germline-derived CDR1 and CDR2 are SGHVS and FQNEAQ. This CDR3 has 17 residues. The CDR3 here is CASSVLAGGAYTDTQYF. CDR3 nucleotide sequence: TGTGCCAGCAGCGTACTAGCGGGGGGGGCCTATACAGATACGCAGTATTTT.

The genes are TRBV9 and TRBJ1-4; 10 bases are shared with TRBD1. Unmatched junction bases numbered 4, after V lost 4 bases and J lost 7 bases. CDR1 is SGDLS and CDR2 is YYNGEE in the germline V gene. This CDR3 is built from 14 residues. DNA of the CDR3: TGTGCCAGCAGCCGACAGGGGGCGGGTGAAAAACTGTTTTTT. It yields the protein CASSRQGAGEKLFF.

The rearrangement uses TRBV4-1 and TRBJ1-2; D remains unclear. The CDR3 runs to 13 residues. V lost 0 bases, J lost 7 bases, and 9 bases lay in between. Germline CDR1 and CDR2: MGHRA and YSYEKL. In DNA, the CDR3 is TGCGCCAGCAGCCAAGAGCCGACTGTTGGCTACACCTTC. This translates into CASSQEPTVGYTF.

This chain joins TRBV6-5 and TRBJ2-1; tentative D call: TRBD1 (5 bases). The CDR3 is 13 residues long. V dropped 2 bases and J dropped 4 bases, with 6 bases sitting between them. Germline V CDR1 and CDR2: MNHEY, SVGAGI. CDR3 sequence: CASSYNRYNEQFF. CDR3 in DNA: TGTGCCAGCAGTTACAACAGGTACAATGAGCAGTTCTTC.

The chain couples TRBV27 to TRBJ1-5, with 7 bases fitting TRBD1. V lost 5 bases to trimming and J lost 5 bases; unmatched junction nucleotides: 6. The CDR3 sequence is 14 residues long. The germline CDR1 and CDR2 sequences are MNHEY and SMNVEV (reference sequence). CDR3 bases: TGTGCCAGCAGTCCCCAGGGGGATCATCAGCCCCAGCATTTT. It yields the protein CASSPQGDHQPQHF.

This clone appeared a few times. The V and J genes are TRBV13 and TRBJ2-5; tentative D call: TRBD2 (5 bases). The length of the CDR3 is 14 residues. V was shortened by 5 bases and J by 0 bases, with 10 bases between the two germline ends. Germline V gene sequence: CDR1 PRHDT, CDR2 FYEKMQ (reference sequence). The DNA for the CDR3 is TGTGCCAGCAGCCCCAGGAGGAACCAAGAGACCCAGTACTTC. This encodes CASSPRRNQETQYF.

This chain links TRBV7-3 with TRBJ1-1; TRBD1 matches at 7 bases. V lost 0 bases to trimming and J lost 1 base; unmatched junction nucleotides: 5. Germline V gene sequence: CDR1 SGHTA, CDR2 FQGTGA. The length of the CDR3 is 16 residues. This CDR3 reads CASSLTPGTANTEAFF. DNA of the CDR3: TGTGCCAGCAGCTTAACTCCCGGGACAGCGAACACTGAAGCTTTCTTT.